A single sample gave rise to the 9 T cell receptor beta chains below, sequenced in a study of T-cell reconstitution after alpha-beta-depleted transplantation in children. The authors prepared the TCRbeta library with unique molecular identifiers. TCRdb itself ran the PCR reads through MiXCR, one entry per CDR3 protein. The table shows about 200,000 distinct CDR3 sequences, with roughly 9.1% occurring only once. This specimen was PBMCs, mostly from graft donor cells, taken 360 days after TCRalphabeta/CD19-depleted stem cell transplant. The receptor source for this set is a male patient under 10 years old who had a stem cell transplant for acute myeloid leukemia, so the T cells may come from the graft donor.

To note about this clonotype: A junction end diverges from the germline sequence, so it may reflect a read error. V and J are TRBV20-1 and TRBJ2-7, with D tentatively TRBD2 (5 bases). The CDR3 totals 14 residues. Germline V CDR1 and CDR2: DFQATT, SNEGSKA (reference sequence). The CDR3 sequence: CSARVPGISYGQYF. The CDR3 DNA reads TGCAGTGCTAGAGTGCCGGGGATCTCCTACGGGCAGTACTTC.

V gene TRBV12-3 or TRBV12-4 combines with J gene TRBJ1-2; 7 bases match TRBD1. The ends lost 4 bases at V and 4 bases at J; junction bases unmatched: 15. The CDR3 has 17 amino acids. This CDR3 reads CASSSLRGRRKPYGYTF. Here the CDR3 DNA reads TGTGCCAGCAGTTCCCTGAGGGGGCGGCGTAAGCCCTATGGCTACACCTTC.

This clonotype was recorded a few times. The V call is TRBV12-3 or TRBV12-4, the J call TRBJ1-6; D not certain. CDR3 length: 14 amino acids. Trimming took off 6 bases at V and 8 bases at J, with 14 bases between the two ends. CDR3 residues: CASSPFGSDSPLHF. As DNA, the CDR3 is TGTGCCAGCAGCCCCTTTGGTTCTGATTCACCCCTCCACTTT.

There are a few counts of this clonotype. This sequence joins TRBV9 and TRBJ2-2; TRBD2 agrees at 13 bases. Unmatched junction bases numbered 15, after V lost 4 bases and J lost 6 bases. Germline lookup yields CDR1 SGDLS and CDR2 YYNGEE. This CDR3 spans 19 amino acids. CDR3 residues: CASSPRPGLAGVSPGELFF. The CDR3 bases are TGTGCCAGCAGCCCCCGACCTGGACTAGCGGGAGTGAGTCCCGGGGAGCTGTTTTTT.

Many counts were recorded for this clonotype. The chain uses TRBV12-3 or TRBV12-4 and TRBJ2-2, with D perhaps TRBD1 or TRBD2 (5 bases each). The CDR3 totals 14 residues. V was shortened by 3 bases and J by 7 bases, with 12 bases between the two germline ends. Here the CDR3 reads CASSFREKGGELFF. The CDR3 DNA sequence: TGTGCCAGCAGTTTCAGGGAGAAGGGCGGGGAGCTGTTTTTT.

This clonotype was picked up many times. This chain links TRBV29-1 with TRBJ2-7; D unresolved. CDR3 length equals 13 residues. In germline, CDR1 is SQVTM, CDR2 ANQGSEA. V was cut by 4 bases and J by 4 bases, with 14 bases left in between. CDR3 in amino acids: CSVVWSLQYEQYF. CDR3 in DNA: TGCAGCGTTGTTTGGTCCCTCCAATACGAGCAGTACTTC.

This clonotype was counted many times. The rearrangement uses TRBV3-1 and TRBJ1-1, with D tentatively TRBD1 (5 bases). V was cut by 1 base and J by 3 bases, with 12 bases left in between. This CDR3 has 15 residues. Germline CDR1 reads LGHDT; CDR2 reads YNNKEL (reference sequence). The CDR3 sequence is CASSQGTGGDTEAFF. The DNA for the CDR3 is TGTGCCAGCAGCCAAGGCACCGGGGGTGACACTGAAGCTTTCTTT.

This clonotype appeared a few times. The J gene is TRBJ1-6, the V gene TRBV7-6; 7 bases align to TRBD1. This CDR3 spans 14 amino acids. V dropped 4 bases and J dropped 8; count of bases not matched to a gene: 5. CDR1 is SGHVS, CDR2 FNYEAQ, per germline. CDR3 sequence (DNA): TGTGCCAGCAGCTCGGGACAGTCCCATTCACCCCTCCACTTT. Protein product: CASSSGQSHSPLHF.

The chain uses TRBV7-2 and TRBJ2-7; a weak D match, TRBD2 (6 bases). The CDR3 runs to 14 residues. Trimming left V 5 bases short and J 2 bases short, with 13 bases between. Looked up from germline, CDR1 is SGHTA and CDR2 is FQGNSA. The CDR3 sequence is CASSHEGLPYEQYF. DNA for the CDR3: TGTGCCAGCAGCCACGAGGGACTTCCCTACGAGCAGTACTTC.